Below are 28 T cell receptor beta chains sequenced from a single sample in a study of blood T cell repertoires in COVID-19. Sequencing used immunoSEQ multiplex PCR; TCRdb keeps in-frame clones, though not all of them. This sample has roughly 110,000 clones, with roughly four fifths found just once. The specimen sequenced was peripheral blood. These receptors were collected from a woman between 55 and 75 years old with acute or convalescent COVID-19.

In nucleotides, the CDR3 is TGTGCCAGCACCCCTAGCGGGACTCACAATGAGCAGTTCTTC. It codes for CASTPSGTHNEQFF. This chain joins TRBV6-5 and TRBJ2-1, with 9 bases matching TRBD2. The length of the CDR3 is 14 residues. Germline V gene data show CDR1 as MNHEY and CDR2 as SVGAGI. V shed 7 bases, J shed 5 bases, and the junction held 6 bases outside the gene matches.

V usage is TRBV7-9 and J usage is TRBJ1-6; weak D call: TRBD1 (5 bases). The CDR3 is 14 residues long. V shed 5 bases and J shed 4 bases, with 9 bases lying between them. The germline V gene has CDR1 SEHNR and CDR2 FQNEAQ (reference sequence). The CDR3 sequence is CASSPDRYNSPLHF. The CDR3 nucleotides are TGTGCCAGCAGCCCCGACAGATATAATTCACCCCTCCACTTT.

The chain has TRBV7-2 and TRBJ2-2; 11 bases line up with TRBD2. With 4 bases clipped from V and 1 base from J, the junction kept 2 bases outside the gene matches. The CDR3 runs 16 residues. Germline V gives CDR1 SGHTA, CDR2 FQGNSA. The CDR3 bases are TGTGCCAGCAGCTCTAGCGGGGGGTGGAACACCGGGGAGCTGTTTTTT. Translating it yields CASSSSGGWNTGELFF.

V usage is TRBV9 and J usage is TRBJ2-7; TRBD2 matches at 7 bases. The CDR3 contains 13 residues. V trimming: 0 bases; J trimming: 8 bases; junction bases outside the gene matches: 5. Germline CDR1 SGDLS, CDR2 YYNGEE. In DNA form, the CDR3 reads TGTGCCAGCAGCGTAGAGGAGACTAGCCAGCAGTACTTC. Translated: CASSVEETSQQYF.

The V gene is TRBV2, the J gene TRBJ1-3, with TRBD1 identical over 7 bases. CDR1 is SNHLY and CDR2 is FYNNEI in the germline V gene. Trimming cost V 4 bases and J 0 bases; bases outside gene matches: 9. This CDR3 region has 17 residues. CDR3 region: CASSVSPGQSSGNTIYF. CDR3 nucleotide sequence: TGTGCCAGCAGTGTCTCACCGGGACAGAGCTCTGGAAACACCATATATTTT.

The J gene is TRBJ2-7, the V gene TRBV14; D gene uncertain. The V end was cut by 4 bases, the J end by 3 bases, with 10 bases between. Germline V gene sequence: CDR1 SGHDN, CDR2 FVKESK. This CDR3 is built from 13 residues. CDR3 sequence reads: CASSRRSGYEQYF. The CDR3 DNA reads TGTGCCAGCAGCCGACGTTCGGGCTACGAGCAGTACTTC. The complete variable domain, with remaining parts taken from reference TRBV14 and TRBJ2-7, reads EAGVTQFPSHSVIEKGQTVTLRCDPISGHDNLYWYRRVMGKEIKFLLHFVKESKQDESGMPNNRFLAERTGGTYSTLKVQPAELEDSGVYFCASSRRSGYEQYFGPGTRLTVT.

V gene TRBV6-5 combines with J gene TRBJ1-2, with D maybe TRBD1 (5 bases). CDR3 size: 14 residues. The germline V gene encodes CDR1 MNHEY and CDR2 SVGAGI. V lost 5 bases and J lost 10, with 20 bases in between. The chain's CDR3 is CASSNRDFIMSYTF. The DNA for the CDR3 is TGTGCCAGCAGTAACCGGGACTTTATCATGTCCTACACCTTC.

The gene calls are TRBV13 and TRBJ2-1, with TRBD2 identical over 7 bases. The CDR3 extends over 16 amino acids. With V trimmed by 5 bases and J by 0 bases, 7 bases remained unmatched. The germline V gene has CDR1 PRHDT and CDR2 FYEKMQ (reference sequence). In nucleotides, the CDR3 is TGTGCCAGCAGCGCCTCTAGCGGAAGCTCCTACAATGAGCAGTTCTTC. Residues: CASSASSGSSYNEQFF.

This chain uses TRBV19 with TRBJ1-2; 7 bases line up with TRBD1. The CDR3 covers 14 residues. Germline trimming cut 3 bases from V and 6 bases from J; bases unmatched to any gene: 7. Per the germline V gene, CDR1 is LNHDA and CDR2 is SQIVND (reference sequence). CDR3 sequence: CASSIEQGNHGYTF. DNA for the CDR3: TGTGCCAGTAGTATCGAACAGGGGAACCATGGCTACACCTTC.

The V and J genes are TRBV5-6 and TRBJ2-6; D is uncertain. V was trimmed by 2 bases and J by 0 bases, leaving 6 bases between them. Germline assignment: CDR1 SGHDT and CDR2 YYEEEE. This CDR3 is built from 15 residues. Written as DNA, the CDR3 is TGTGCCAGCAGCTTTTCAGGCTCTGGGGCCAACGTCCTGACTTTC. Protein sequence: CASSFSGSGANVLTF.

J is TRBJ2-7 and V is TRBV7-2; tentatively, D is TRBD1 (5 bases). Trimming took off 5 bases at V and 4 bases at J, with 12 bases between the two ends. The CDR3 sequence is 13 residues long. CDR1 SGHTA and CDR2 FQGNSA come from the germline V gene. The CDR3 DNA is TGTGCCAGCAGCGACGGACATGGGTACGAGCAGTACTTC. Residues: CASSDGHGYEQYF. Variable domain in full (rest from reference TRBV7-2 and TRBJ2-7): GAGVSQSPSNKVTEKGKDVELRCDPISGHTALYWYRQSLGQGLEFLIYFQGNSAPDKSGLPSDRFSAERTGGSVSTLTIQRTQQEDSAVYLCASSDGHGYEQYFGPGTRLTVT.

CDR3 sequence reads: CASSPQSLREQYF. CDR3 DNA: TGTGCCAGTAGTCCCCAGAGTCTCAGGGAGCAGTACTTC. This chain uses TRBV19 with TRBJ2-7; D remains unclear. This CDR3 spans 13 amino acids. V lost 5 bases, J lost 7 bases, and 15 bases lay in between. Germline assignment: CDR1 LNHDA and CDR2 SQIVND (reference sequence).

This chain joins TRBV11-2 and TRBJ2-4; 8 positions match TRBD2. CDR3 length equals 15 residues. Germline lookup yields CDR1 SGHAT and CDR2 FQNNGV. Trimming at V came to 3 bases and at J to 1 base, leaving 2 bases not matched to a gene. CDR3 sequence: CASSFSGMAKNIQYF. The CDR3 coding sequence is TGTGCCAGCAGCTTTAGCGGGATGGCCAAAAACATTCAGTACTTC.

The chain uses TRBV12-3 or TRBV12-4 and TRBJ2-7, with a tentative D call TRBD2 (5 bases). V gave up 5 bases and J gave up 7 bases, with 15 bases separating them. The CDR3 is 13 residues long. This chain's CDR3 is CASSIDTTGEQYF. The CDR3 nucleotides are TGTGCCAGCAGTATAGACACAACGGGGGAGCAGTACTTC.

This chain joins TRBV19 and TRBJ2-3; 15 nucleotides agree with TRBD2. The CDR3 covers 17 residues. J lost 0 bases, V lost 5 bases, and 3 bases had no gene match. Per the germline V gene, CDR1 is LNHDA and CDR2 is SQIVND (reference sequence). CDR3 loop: CASSPGLAGGSTDTQYF. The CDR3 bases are TGTGCCAGTAGTCCAGGACTAGCGGGGGGGAGCACAGATACGCAGTATTTT.

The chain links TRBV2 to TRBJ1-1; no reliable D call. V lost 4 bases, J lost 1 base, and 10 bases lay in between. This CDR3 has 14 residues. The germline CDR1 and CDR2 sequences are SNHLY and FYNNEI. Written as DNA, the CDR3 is TGTGCCAGCAGTGCGGGGTTACGGAACACTGAAGCTTTCTTT. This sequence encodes CASSAGLRNTEAFF. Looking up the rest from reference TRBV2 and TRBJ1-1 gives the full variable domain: EPEVTQTPSHQVTQMGQEVILRCVPISNHLYFYWYRQILGQKVEFLVSFYNNEISEKSEIFDDQFSVERPDGSNFTLKIRSTKLEDSAMYFCASSAGLRNTEAFFGQGTRLTVV.

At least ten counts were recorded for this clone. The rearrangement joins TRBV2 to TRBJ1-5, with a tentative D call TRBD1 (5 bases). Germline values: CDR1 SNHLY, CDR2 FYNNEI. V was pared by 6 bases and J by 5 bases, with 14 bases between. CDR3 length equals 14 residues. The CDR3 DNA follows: TGTGCCAGCAGGGGGCAGACTCGCGATCAGCCCCAGCATTTT. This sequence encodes CASRGQTRDQPQHF. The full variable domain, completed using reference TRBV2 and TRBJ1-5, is EPEVTQTPSHQVTQMGQEVILRCVPISNHLYFYWYRQILGQKVEFLVSFYNNEISEKSEIFDDQFSVERPDGSNFTLKIRSTKLEDSAMYFCASRGQTRDQPQHFGDGTRLSIL.

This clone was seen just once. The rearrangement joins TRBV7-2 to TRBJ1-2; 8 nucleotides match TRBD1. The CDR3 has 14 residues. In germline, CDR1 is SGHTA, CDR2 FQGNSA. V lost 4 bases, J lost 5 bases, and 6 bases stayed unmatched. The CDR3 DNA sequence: TGTGCCAGCAGCTCGACAGGGGCCTTATATGGCTACACCTTC. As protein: CASSSTGALYGYTF.

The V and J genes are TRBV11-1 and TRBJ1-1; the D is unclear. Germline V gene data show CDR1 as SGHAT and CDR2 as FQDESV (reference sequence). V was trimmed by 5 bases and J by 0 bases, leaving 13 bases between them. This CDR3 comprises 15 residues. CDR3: CASSPLTSLNTEAFF. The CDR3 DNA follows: TGTGCCAGCAGCCCCCTTACATCTTTGAACACTGAAGCTTTCTTT.

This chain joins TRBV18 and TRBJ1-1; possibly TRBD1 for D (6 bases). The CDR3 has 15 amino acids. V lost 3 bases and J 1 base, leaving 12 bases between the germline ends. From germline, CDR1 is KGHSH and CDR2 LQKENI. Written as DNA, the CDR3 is TGTGCCAGCTCACCCTTGACAGGAGAGAACACTGAAGCTTTCTTT. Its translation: CASSPLTGENTEAFF.

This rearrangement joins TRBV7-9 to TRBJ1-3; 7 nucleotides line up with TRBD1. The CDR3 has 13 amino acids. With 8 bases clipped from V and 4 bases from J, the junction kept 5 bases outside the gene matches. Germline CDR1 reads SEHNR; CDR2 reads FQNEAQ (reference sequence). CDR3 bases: TGTGCCAGCTCAACAGGGGTAGGAAACACCATATATTTT. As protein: CASSTGVGNTIYF.

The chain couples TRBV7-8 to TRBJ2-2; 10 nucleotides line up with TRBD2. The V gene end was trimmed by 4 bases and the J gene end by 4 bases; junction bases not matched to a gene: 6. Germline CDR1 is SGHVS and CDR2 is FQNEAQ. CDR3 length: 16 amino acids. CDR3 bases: TGTGCCAGCAGCTCGCATAGCGGGAGGAGCACCGGGGAGCTGTTTTTT. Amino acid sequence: CASSSHSGRSTGELFF.

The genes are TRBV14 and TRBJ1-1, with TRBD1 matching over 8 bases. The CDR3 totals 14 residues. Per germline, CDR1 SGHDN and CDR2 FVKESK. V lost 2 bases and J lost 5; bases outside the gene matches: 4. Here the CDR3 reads CASSQQTGGTEAFF. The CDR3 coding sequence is TGTGCCAGCAGCCAACAAACAGGGGGAACTGAAGCTTTCTTT.

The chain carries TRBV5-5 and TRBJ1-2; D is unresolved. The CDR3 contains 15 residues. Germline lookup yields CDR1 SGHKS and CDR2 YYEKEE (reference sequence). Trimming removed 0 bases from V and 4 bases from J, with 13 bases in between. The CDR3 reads CASSLDGSPFYGYTF. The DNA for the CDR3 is TGTGCCAGCAGCTTGGACGGGAGCCCCTTCTATGGCTACACCTTC.

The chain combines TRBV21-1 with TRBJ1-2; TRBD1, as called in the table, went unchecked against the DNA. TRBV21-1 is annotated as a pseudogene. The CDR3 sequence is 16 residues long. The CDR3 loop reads CASSNATGEDNYGYTF. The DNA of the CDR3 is TGTGCCAGCAGCAACGCGACAGGGGAGGATAACTATGGCTACACCTTC.

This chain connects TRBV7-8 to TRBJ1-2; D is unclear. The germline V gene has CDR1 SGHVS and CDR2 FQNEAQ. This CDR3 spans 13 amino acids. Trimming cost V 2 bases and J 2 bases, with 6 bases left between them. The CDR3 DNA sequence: TGTGCCAGCAGCTTAATCCAAAACTATGGCTACACCTTC. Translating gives CASSLIQNYGYTF.

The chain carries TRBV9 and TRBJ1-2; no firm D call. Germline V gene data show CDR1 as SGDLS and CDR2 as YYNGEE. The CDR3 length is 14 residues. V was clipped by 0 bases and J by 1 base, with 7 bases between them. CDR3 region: CASSVAGLNYGYTF. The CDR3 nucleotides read TGTGCCAGCAGCGTAGCAGGACTTAACTATGGCTACACCTTC. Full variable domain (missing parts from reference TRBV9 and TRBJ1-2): DSGVTQTPKHLITATGQRVTLRCSPRSGDLSVYWYQQSLDQGLQFLIQYYNGEERAKGNILERFSAQQFPDLHSELNLSSLELGDSALYFCASSVAGLNYGYTFGSGTRLTVV.

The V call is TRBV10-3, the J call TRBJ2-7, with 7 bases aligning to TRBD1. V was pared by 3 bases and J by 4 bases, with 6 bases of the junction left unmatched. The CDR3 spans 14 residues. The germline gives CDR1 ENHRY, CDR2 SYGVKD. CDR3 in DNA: TGTGCCATCAGTGAACGACAGGGTTTATACGAGCAGTACTTC. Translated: CAISERQGLYEQYF.